This T cell receptor (beta chain) was profiled in a study of cytomegalovirus exposure and HLA in healthy donors. Background on the study: The same platform was used for the approximately 120 validation repertoires as for the roughly 670 first-cohort repertoires, as reported in a later analysis. General observations from the study: While the bulk of TCR sequences proved rare, some public TCRs turned up in many donors. There were 150 to 200 TCR beta chains listed as cytomegalovirus-associated. Reports credit the classifier with highly specific, highly sensitive diagnosis of cytomegalovirus status.

The CDR3 extends over 15 amino acids. Looked up from germline, CDR1 is SGHDN and CDR2 is FVKESK. After removal of 2 bases from V and 1 base from J, the junction contained 2 bases not matched to a gene. TCRdb's copy holds only in-frame clones and misses some; the assay was immunoSEQ multiplex PCR. The sample holds about 120,000 clones; around 95% are singletons and the top ten take 1.7%. Comment on this clone: Its antigen is not known.

The chain has TRBV14 and TRBJ2-3; TRBD2 matches 8 bases. The sequence was obtained from a man aged 18 to 29 in good health and CMV-seronegative. Material: PBMCs. The CDR3: CASSQRRGGTDTQYF. In DNA form, the CDR3 reads TGTGCCAGCAGCCAACGGCGGGGGGGCACAGATACGCAGTATTTT.